The text below deals with one T cell receptor (beta chain). As yet, its antigen is unknown. Thawed PBMCs were FACS-sorted into unstimulated CD4+CD25+CD127- regulatory T cells, CD4+CD25- non-regulatory cells, CD4 and CD8 cells. This sample is drawn from a study of Tregs in tolerant kidney transplant recipients. Study observations and caveats: Biological reproducibility was not directly addressed in this study. Validation in larger populations is needed because few patients were studied.

Sequencing was performed with immunoSEQ multiplex PCR; in TCRdb, only in-frame clones are kept and a portion is missing. The sample has 60,000 to 70,000 clones; about nine tenths are singletons. Unmatched junction bases numbered 4, after V lost 5 bases and J lost 6 bases. CDR1 is SNHLY and CDR2 is FYNNEI in the germline V gene. The CDR3 covers 14 residues. The clonotype comes from a human donor who received a combined kidney and bone marrow transplant. This rearrangement joins TRBV2 to TRBJ2-2; 9 nucleotides line up with TRBD2. The source was CD8+ T cells from blood, collected before the transplant. The CDR3 here is CASSQREEPGELFF. CDR3 in DNA: TGTGCCAGCAGTCAGCGGGAGGAACCCGGGGAGCTGTTTTTT.